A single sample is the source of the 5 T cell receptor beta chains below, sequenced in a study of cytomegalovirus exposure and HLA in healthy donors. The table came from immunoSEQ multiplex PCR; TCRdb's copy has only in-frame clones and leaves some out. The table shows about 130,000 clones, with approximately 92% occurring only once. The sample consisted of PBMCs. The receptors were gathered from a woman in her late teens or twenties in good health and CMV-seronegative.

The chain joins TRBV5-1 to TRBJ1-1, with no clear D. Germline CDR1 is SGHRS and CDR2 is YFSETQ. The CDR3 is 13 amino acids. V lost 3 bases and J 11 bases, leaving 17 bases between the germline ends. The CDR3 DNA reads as TGCGCCAGCAGCTCCGGGAGCTGGAGGTATGCTTTCTTT. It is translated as CASSSGSWRYAFF.

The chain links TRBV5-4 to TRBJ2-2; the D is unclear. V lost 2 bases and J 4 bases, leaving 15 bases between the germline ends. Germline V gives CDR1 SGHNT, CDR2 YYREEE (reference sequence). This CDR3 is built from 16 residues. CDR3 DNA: TGTGCCAGCAGCTTAATGTCCTCTTCACTCACCGGGGAGCTGTTTTTT. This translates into CASSLMSSSLTGELFF.

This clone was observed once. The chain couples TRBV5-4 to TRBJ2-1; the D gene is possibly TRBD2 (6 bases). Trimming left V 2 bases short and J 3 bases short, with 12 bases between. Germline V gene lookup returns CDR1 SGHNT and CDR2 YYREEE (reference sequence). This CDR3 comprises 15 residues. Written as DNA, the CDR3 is TGTGCCAGCAGCTTTCCTCCAGCGGGCTACAATGAGCAGTTCTTC. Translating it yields CASSFPPAGYNEQFF.

CDR3 in DNA: TGTGCCAGCAGCCTGGCGGGTCAGCCCCAGCATTTT. Its protein is CASSLAGQPQHF. V gene TRBV7-9 combines with J gene TRBJ1-5; D is unclear. Trimming took 5 bases from V and 6 from J, leaving 8 bases between them. CDR1 SEHNR and CDR2 FQNEAQ come from the germline V gene (reference sequence). There are 12 residues in the CDR3. The whole variable domain, filled in from reference TRBV7-9 and TRBJ1-5, reads DTGVSQNPRHKITKRGQNVTFRCDPISEHNRLYWYRQTLGQGPEFLTYFQNEAQLEKSRLLSDRFSAERPKGSFSTLEIQRTEQGDSAMYLCASSLAGQPQHFGDGTRLSIL.

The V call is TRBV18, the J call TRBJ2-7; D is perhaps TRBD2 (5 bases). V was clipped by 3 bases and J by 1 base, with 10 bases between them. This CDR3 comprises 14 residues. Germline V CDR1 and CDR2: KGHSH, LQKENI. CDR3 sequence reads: CASSPPTRSYEQYF. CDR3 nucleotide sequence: TGTGCCAGCTCACCCCCCACTAGATCCTACGAGCAGTACTTC.